Below, 23 T cell receptor beta chains from the same sample are listed, as sequenced in a study of cytomegalovirus exposure and HLA in healthy donors. Using immunoSEQ multiplex PCR, the repertoire was profiled, and TCRdb retains in-frame clones only, with some absent. The profile shows about 240,000 clones, about 87% of them singletons. The sample consisted of PBMCs. These receptors were obtained from a man between 18 and 35 years old in good health and CMV-seronegative.

The chain has TRBV7-2 and TRBJ2-7; 8 bases map to TRBD1. The trim removed 5 bases at V and 3 bases at J, leaving 3 bases unmatched. The CDR3 has 13 residues. Per the germline V gene, CDR1 is SGHTA and CDR2 is FQGNSA. The CDR3 spells CASSLGTGYEQYF. DNA of the CDR3: TGTGCCAGCAGCCTAGGGACAGGCTACGAGCAGTACTTC.

This chain links TRBV4-2 with TRBJ2-7; a possible D gene is TRBD2 (6 bases). CDR1 and CDR2 (germline): LGHNA, YNFKEQ. The CDR3 consists of 17 residues. The V end was cut by 4 bases, the J end by 0 bases, with 19 bases between. The CDR3 protein is CASSRGEGGSSSYEQYF. The CDR3 nucleotides read TGTGCCAGCAGCCGTGGAGAGGGAGGCTCCAGCTCCTACGAGCAGTACTTC.

V gene TRBV7-2 combines with J gene TRBJ2-1; 10 nucleotides agree with TRBD2. V was clipped by 0 bases and J by 6 bases; unmatched bases: 5. Per the germline V gene, CDR1 is SGHTA and CDR2 is FQGNSA. The CDR3 length is 16 residues. The DNA for the CDR3 is TGTGCCAGCAGCTTAGCGCAGATAGCGGGAGGCAATGAGCAGTTCTTC. It specifies CASSLAQIAGGNEQFF.

For this clone: The sample has other DNA sequences that encode this CDR3 too. This chain connects TRBV27 to TRBJ2-2; D is perhaps TRBD1 (7 bases). V shed 5 bases and J shed 4 bases, with 11 bases lying between them. CDR1 and CDR2 from the germline V gene are MNHEY and SMNVEV (reference sequence). The CDR3 extends over 14 amino acids. CDR3 residues: CASSLQGGTGELFF. The CDR3 region has the DNA TGTGCCAGCAGTCTCCAGGGGGGCACCGGGGAGCTGTTTTTT.

The chain is built from TRBV27 and TRBJ1-3; weak D call: TRBD1 (5 bases). From germline, CDR1 is MNHEY and CDR2 SMNVEV (reference sequence). Trimming took 6 bases from V and 1 from J, leaving 16 bases between them. CDR3 length: 16 residues. The CDR3 sequence is CASRGGGTRSGNTIYF. In nucleotides, the CDR3 is TGTGCCAGCAGAGGTGGAGGGACCAGATCTGGAAACACCATATATTTT.

For the CDR3, the DNA is TGTGCCAGCAGTGCAGGGGACAGGCGTCGGGAGACCCAGTACTTC. Encoded protein: CASSAGDRRRETQYF. The chain combines TRBV28 with TRBJ2-5; the match to TRBD1 covers 8 bases. The V gene end was trimmed by 5 bases and the J gene end by 5 bases; junction bases not matched to a gene: 10. CDR3 size: 15 residues. The germline gives CDR1 MDHEN, CDR2 SYDVKM. The full variable domain, with the rest looked up from reference TRBV28 and TRBJ2-5, is DVKVTQSSRYLVKRTGEKVFLECVQDMDHENMFWYRQDPGLGLRLIYFSYDVKMKEKGDIPEGYSVSREKKERFSLILESASTNQTSMYLCASSAGDRRRETQYFGPGTRLLVL.

The genes are TRBV9 and TRBJ2-7, with 9 bases fitting TRBD1. There are 14 residues in the CDR3. Germline CDR1 reads SGDLS; CDR2 reads YYNGEE. The trim removed 5 bases at V and 1 base at J, leaving 4 bases unmatched. The CDR3 protein is CASSEQGASYEQYF. Here the CDR3 DNA reads TGTGCCAGCAGTGAACAGGGGGCGTCCTACGAGCAGTACTTC.

The gene calls are TRBV4-1 and TRBJ2-3; 9 bases are shared with TRBD2. Per the germline V gene, CDR1 is MGHRA and CDR2 is YSYEKL. The junction had 14 bases not matched to a gene; V was cut back by 2 bases and J by 5 bases. The CDR3 runs to 18 residues. DNA of the CDR3: TGCGCCAGCAGCCAAAAAGTCGCGGGACTAGCAATAGGAGATACGCAGTATTTT. Encoded protein: CASSQKVAGLAIGDTQYF.

This chain links TRBV28 with TRBJ2-7; 10 bases map to TRBD1. Unmatched junction bases numbered 9, after V lost 4 bases and J lost 6 bases. This CDR3 contains 15 residues. CDR1 and CDR2 from the germline V gene are MDHEN and SYDVKM. CDR3 in amino acids: CASSSPGQGSPEQYF. CDR3 nucleotides: TGTGCCAGCAGTTCCCCGGGACAGGGGTCCCCCGAGCAGTACTTC.

This rearrangement joins TRBV7-9 to TRBJ1-2; weak D call: TRBD1 (6 bases). V lost 5 bases to trimming and J lost 1 base, with 14 bases between them. The CDR3 has 15 amino acids. Germline-derived CDR1 and CDR2 are SEHNR and FQNEAQ (reference sequence). The CDR3 DNA reads TGTGCCAGCAGCCCCCTTGGCAGGGGTAACTATGGCTACACCTTC. Its protein is CASSPLGRGNYGYTF.

This clone was seen a handful of times. The chain has TRBV27 and TRBJ1-6; 10 nucleotides align to TRBD1. The CDR3 extends over 14 amino acids. CDR1 MNHEY and CDR2 SMNVEV come from the germline V gene (reference sequence). The V and J ends lost 10 bases and 7 bases, in that order; junction bases with no gene match: 7. The CDR3 loop is CATLPGQGNSPLHF. DNA of the CDR3: TGTGCCACCCTACCGGGACAGGGGAATTCACCCCTCCACTTT.

The chain links TRBV25-1 to TRBJ2-2; 10 positions match TRBD2. Germline values: CDR1 MGHDK, CDR2 SYGVNS. With V trimmed by 5 bases and J by 3 bases, 3 bases remained unmatched. The CDR3 has 15 residues. The DNA of the CDR3 is TGTGCCAGCAGTATCCTAGCGGGGGACACCGGGGAGCTGTTTTTT. Translating it yields CASSILAGDTGELFF.

V is TRBV4-3 and J is TRBJ1-5, with no clear D. Trimming took 0 bases from V and 5 from J, leaving 14 bases between them. CDR1 and CDR2 (germline): LGHNA, YSLEER. The length of the CDR3 is 16 residues. DNA for the CDR3: TGCGCCAGCAGCCAAGACCCCATCGGGGATTATCAGCCCCAGCATTTT. Translated: CASSQDPIGDYQPQHF.

The chain joins TRBV5-1 to TRBJ2-7; 8 bases match TRBD2. The germline V gene encodes CDR1 SGHRS and CDR2 YFSETQ. The ends lost 0 bases at V and 3 bases at J; junction bases unmatched: 5. CDR3 size: 15 residues. The CDR3 here is CASSLEASGYYEQYF. The DNA of the CDR3 is TGCGCCAGCAGCTTGGAGGCTAGCGGGTACTACGAGCAGTACTTC.

This clone was seen a single time. V usage is TRBV9 and J usage is TRBJ2-1; a weak D match, TRBD2 (6 bases). Germline CDR1 reads SGDLS; CDR2 reads YYNGEE. Between the trimmed V and J ends, which lost 0 bases and 2 bases, there was a span of 12 bases. The CDR3 runs 16 residues. The CDR3 loop reads CASSVGRLATYNEQFF. DNA of the CDR3: TGTGCCAGCAGCGTAGGTCGTCTAGCGACCTACAATGAGCAGTTCTTC.

The chain joins TRBV10-3 to TRBJ1-5; maybe TRBD1 (6 bases). Germline V CDR1 and CDR2: ENHRY, SYGVKD. The CDR3 covers 13 residues. V shed 3 bases and J shed 4 bases, with 7 bases lying between them. Here the CDR3 DNA reads TGTGCCATCAGTGAACAGGGAAATCAGCCCCAGCATTTT. Translated: CAISEQGNQPQHF.

The rearrangement uses TRBV28 and TRBJ1-5; D ambiguous. This CDR3 comprises 14 residues. Germline assignment: CDR1 MDHEN and CDR2 SYDVKM. Deletions cut 3 bases from V and 3 bases from J, with 9 bases between. This CDR3 is CASSLRGINQPQHF. CDR3 nucleotides: TGTGCCAGCAGTTTGAGAGGTATCAATCAGCCCCAGCATTTT.

This chain joins TRBV7-9 and TRBJ2-4; 12 nucleotides align to TRBD1. The CDR3 has 18 amino acids. Germline CDR1 SEHNR, CDR2 FQNEAQ (reference sequence). J was trimmed by 7 bases and V by 0 bases; bases with no gene match: 10. Here the CDR3 reads CASSLASGTGGAGNIQYF. The CDR3 nucleotides read TGTGCCAGCAGCTTAGCAAGTGGGACAGGGGGCGCGGGGAACATTCAGTACTTC.

The rearrangement uses TRBV7-9 and TRBJ2-1; a possible D gene is TRBD2 (7 bases). Germline assignment: CDR1 SEHNR and CDR2 FQNEAQ (reference sequence). The ends were cut back, 1 base at V and 4 bases at J, with 11 bases in the middle. CDR3 length: 15 amino acids. The CDR3 loop is CASSLVRGRYNEQFF. CDR3 nucleotides: TGTGCCAGCAGCTTAGTGCGGGGGCGTTACAATGAGCAGTTCTTC.

CDR3 amino acids: CASTFRRVLYEQYF. The DNA for the CDR3 is TGCGCCAGCACTTTCCGGCGGGTTCTCTACGAGCAGTACTTC. V and J are TRBV10-1 and TRBJ2-7; weak D call: TRBD2 (5 bases). Germline assignment: CDR1 WNHNN and CDR2 SYGVQD (reference sequence). CDR3 length equals 14 residues. V shed 7 bases and J shed 3 bases, with 16 bases lying between them.

This clone has at least ten counts. The genes are TRBV5-4 and TRBJ1-4, with D unclear. Germline CDR1 reads SGHNT; CDR2 reads YYREEE (reference sequence). The CDR3 is made up of 14 amino acids. V was shortened by 4 bases and J by 7 bases, with 14 bases between the two germline ends. The DNA for the CDR3 is TGTGCCAGCAGCCGGATGGCGGGCAGTGAAAAACTGTTTTTT. Its translation is CASSRMAGSEKLFF.

V is TRBV25-1 and J is TRBJ1-5; the match to TRBD1 covers 9 bases. J gave up 4 bases and V 6 bases, and 4 bases lay outside the gene matches. This CDR3 is 14 amino acids long. Germline lookup yields CDR1 MGHDK and CDR2 SYGVNS. The CDR3 sequence is CASSQGTGNQPQHF. CDR3 bases: TGTGCCAGCAGCCAGGGGACAGGGAATCAGCCCCAGCATTTT.

This chain connects TRBV18 to TRBJ2-2, with 8 bases that match TRBD1. The CDR3 spans 15 residues. Per the germline V gene, CDR1 is KGHSH and CDR2 is LQKENI. The V and J ends lost 5 bases and 5 bases, in that order; junction bases with no gene match: 7. The CDR3 loop reads CASSSDRVLTGELFF. The CDR3 DNA reads TGTGCCAGCTCATCGGACAGGGTATTGACCGGGGAGCTGTTTTTT. The whole variable domain, filled in from reference TRBV18 and TRBJ2-2, reads NAGVMQNPRHLVRRRGQEARLRCSPMKGHSHVYWYRQLPEEGLKFMVYLQKENIIDESGMPKERFSAEFPKEGPSILRIQQVVRGDSAAYFCASSSDRVLTGELFFGEGSRLTVL.